Presented here are 22 T cell receptor beta chains from one specimen sequenced in a study of cytomegalovirus exposure and HLA in healthy donors. The PCR contained 60 Vbeta and 13 Jbeta primers. The method was immunoSEQ multiplex PCR; TCRdb's version includes in-frame clones alone and lacks a portion of them. Of some 120,000 clones listed, 81% are singletons. Sequencing was performed on PBMCs. Receptors were obtained from a man younger than 30 in good health and CMV-seronegative.

This chain links TRBV10-3 with TRBJ2-7; 7 bases match TRBD1. CDR3 length equals 17 residues. Germline lookup yields CDR1 ENHRY and CDR2 SYGVKD. With 0 bases clipped from V and 0 bases from J, the junction kept 8 bases outside the gene matches. The CDR3 reads CAISESPGGFSSYEQYF. CDR3 bases: TGTGCCATCAGTGAGTCCCCAGGGGGATTTAGCTCCTACGAGCAGTACTTC.

The chain couples TRBV4-1 to TRBJ2-7; TRBD2 might be the D (6 bases). The CDR3 covers 17 residues. The ends were cut back, 0 bases at V and 0 bases at J, with 15 bases in the middle. Looked up from germline, CDR1 is MGHRA and CDR2 is YSYEKL. In nucleotides, the CDR3 is TGCGCCAGCAGCCAAGAGGTGGGAGGCAGCTCCTCCTACGAGCAGTACTTC. It yields the protein CASSQEVGGSSSYEQYF.

The chain is built from TRBV6-1 and TRBJ1-6; D remains ambiguous. CDR3 size: 13 residues. Germline CDR1 reads MNHNS; CDR2 reads SASEGT. The V end lost 6 bases, the J end lost 6 bases, and 9 bases lay between the germline ends. The CDR3 is CASRHAGNSPLHF. The CDR3 DNA reads TGTGCCAGCAGGCATGCCGGTAATTCACCCCTCCACTTT.

This clone appeared once. This rearrangement joins TRBV19 to TRBJ1-6; 7 nucleotides line up with TRBD1. The germline V gene has CDR1 LNHDA and CDR2 SQIVND (reference sequence). After removal of 2 bases from V and 11 bases from J, the junction contained 6 bases not matched to a gene. There are 14 residues in the CDR3. The CDR3 sequence is CASSIQGGGTPLHF. The CDR3 DNA follows: TGTGCCAGTAGTATACAGGGGGGTGGCACACCCCTCCACTTT.

The chain uses TRBV19 and TRBJ1-1; a possible D gene is TRBD1 (5 bases). The germline gives CDR1 LNHDA, CDR2 SQIVND (reference sequence). The CDR3 totals 14 residues. V was trimmed by 3 bases and J by 2 bases, leaving 10 bases between them. The CDR3 DNA sequence: TGTGCCAGTAGTATCCCCCAGGGTAACACTGAAGCTTTCTTT. Residues: CASSIPQGNTEAFF.

The CDR3 here is CASSGGVADTQYF. CDR3 in DNA: TGTGCCAGCAGCGGAGGGGTCGCAGATACGCAGTATTTT. J is TRBJ2-3 and V is TRBV5-5; weak D call: TRBD2 (6 bases). The germline V and J ends were trimmed by 4 bases and 4 bases, with 10 bases remaining between them. CDR3 size: 13 residues. Germline assignment: CDR1 SGHKS and CDR2 YYEKEE (reference sequence).

The gene calls are TRBV7-9 and TRBJ1-2; no firm D call. Germline loops: CDR1 SEHNR, CDR2 FQNEAQ (reference sequence). V was trimmed by 4 bases and J by 4 bases, leaving 10 bases between them. The CDR3 is 13 residues long. CDR3 DNA sequence: TGTGCCAGCAGCTCCCGCGCCCCCTATGGCTACACCTTC. It specifies CASSSRAPYGYTF.

The gene calls are TRBV27 and TRBJ2-7, with 10 positions matching TRBD1. This CDR3 is 15 amino acids long. Losses at the gene ends were 4 bases for V and 3 bases for J; bases not matched to a gene: 6. Looked up from germline, CDR1 is MNHEY and CDR2 is SMNVEV (reference sequence). The CDR3 spells CASSSIRDRGYEQYF. For the CDR3, the DNA is TGTGCCAGCAGTTCTATTCGGGACAGGGGCTACGAGCAGTACTTC.

V is TRBV7-3 and J is TRBJ2-7; tentative D call: TRBD2 (7 bases). From germline, CDR1 is SGHTA and CDR2 FQGTGA. The V and J ends lost 2 bases and 5 bases respectively, with 13 bases between them. This CDR3 has 14 amino acids. The CDR3, as DNA: TGTGCCAGCAGCTTAGCGGGGGCTGGAAACGAGCAGTACTTC. Translating it yields CASSLAGAGNEQYF.

J is TRBJ1-1 and V is TRBV6-5; TRBD1 matches 9 bases. Unmatched junction bases numbered 6, after V lost 5 bases and J lost 5 bases. From germline, CDR1 is MNHEY and CDR2 SVGAGI. This CDR3 region has 14 residues. The CDR3 DNA reads as TGTGCCAGCAGTACACAGGGGGCAGGAACTGAAGCTTTCTTT. It codes for CASSTQGAGTEAFF.

V and J are TRBV6-5 and TRBJ1-2; maybe TRBD1 (6 bases). Deletions cut 10 bases from V and 2 bases from J, with 14 bases between. The CDR3 totals 13 residues. Germline values: CDR1 MNHEY, CDR2 SVGAGI. The CDR3: CATSDRTNYGYTF. DNA of the CDR3: TGTGCCACCTCGGACAGAACCAACTATGGCTACACCTTC.

The chain recombines TRBV27 with TRBJ1-1; D gene uncertain. Germline assignment: CDR1 MNHEY and CDR2 SMNVEV (reference sequence). CDR3 length: 13 residues. Trimming removed 6 bases at V and 3 bases at J, with 11 bases between. CDR3: CASRPGFYTEAFF. CDR3 DNA sequence: TGTGCCAGCAGGCCAGGTTTTTACACTGAAGCTTTCTTT.

The V and J genes are TRBV5-4 and TRBJ2-7, with TRBD2 as a possible D gene (7 bases). The CDR3 extends over 15 amino acids. The germline CDR1 and CDR2 sequences are SGHNT and YYREEE (reference sequence). Trimming cost V 0 bases and J 2 bases, with 12 bases left between them. CDR3 nucleotide sequence: TGTGCCAGCAGCTTGGTGGGGGGGCCTACCTACGAGCAGTACTTC. Its protein product is CASSLVGGPTYEQYF.

In this sample, this clone turned up a few times. The chain recombines TRBV6-1 with TRBJ2-5, with 10 bases that match TRBD1. TRBJ2-7 matches the DNA end more closely, so the J call is doubtful. The CDR3 loop spans 15 amino acids. The germline V gene has CDR1 MNHNS and CDR2 SASEGT. CDR3 bases: TGTGCCAGCAGTGTAACCGGGACAGGGGCCTACGAGCAGTACTTC. Amino acids: CASSVTGTGAYEQYF.

The chain is built from TRBV11-2 and TRBJ1-1, with 11 bases lining up with TRBD1. Germline V gene data show CDR1 as SGHAT and CDR2 as FQNNGV. V lost 3 bases and J lost 3; bases outside the gene matches: 6. The CDR3 is made up of 16 amino acids. The CDR3 DNA reads as TGTGCCAGCAGCTTTGGGGCGGGACAGGGGGACACTGAAGCTTTCTTT. Its translation: CASSFGAGQGDTEAFF.

The chain is built from TRBV5-4 and TRBJ2-2; TRBD1 matches at 7 bases. This CDR3 has 15 amino acids. V lost 3 bases, J lost 7 bases, and 9 bases stayed unmatched. Germline V gene lookup returns CDR1 SGHNT and CDR2 YYREEE (reference sequence). The CDR3 sequence is CASSSGQVLNGELFF. The CDR3 DNA is TGTGCCAGCAGCTCCGGACAGGTTTTAAACGGGGAGCTGTTTTTT.

The chain employs TRBV6-5 and TRBJ1-6, with D perhaps matching TRBD1 (5 bases). The germline V and J ends were trimmed by 8 bases and 7 bases, with 15 bases remaining between them. The CDR3 length is 14 residues. Germline V gene data show CDR1 as MNHEY and CDR2 as SVGAGI. The CDR3 DNA reads TGTGCCAGCTCTGTGGGACGGGGGAATTCACCCCTCCACTTT. This codes for CASSVGRGNSPLHF.

A few counts support this clone. CDR3 in amino acids: CASSQGQGDGYTF. For the CDR3, the DNA is TGCGCCAGCAGCCAAGGCCAGGGTGATGGCTACACCTTC. J is TRBJ1-2 and V is TRBV4-3; maybe TRBD1 (5 bases). Germline assignment: CDR1 LGHNA and CDR2 YSLEER. The CDR3 totals 13 residues. Trimming left V 1 base short and J 6 bases short, with 9 bases between.

The chain carries TRBV19 and TRBJ1-5, with a weak D call TRBD1 (5 bases). V shed 3 bases and J shed 9 bases, with 18 bases lying between them. Germline CDR1 LNHDA, CDR2 SQIVND (reference sequence). The CDR3 has 15 amino acids. The CDR3 DNA sequence: TGTGCCAGTAGTATCGAGGACATGATAGTGCCGCCCCAGCATTTT. It encodes CASSIEDMIVPPQHF.

This clone is medium-sized. V and J are TRBV6-1 and TRBJ2-1, with D perhaps matching TRBD2 (6 bases). The CDR3 loop spans 15 amino acids. Germline values: CDR1 MNHNS, CDR2 SASEGT. V was cut by 1 base and J by 1 base, with 8 bases left in between. This CDR3 reads CASSEDGGSYNEQFF. DNA of the CDR3: TGTGCCAGCAGTGAAGATGGGGGGTCCTACAATGAGCAGTTCTTC.

The chain employs TRBV25-1 and TRBJ1-1; 7 nucleotides align to TRBD1. The CDR3 sequence is 14 residues long. The germline V gene has CDR1 MGHDK and CDR2 SYGVNS. The trim removed 6 bases at V and 4 bases at J, leaving 8 bases unmatched. The CDR3 coding sequence is TGTGCCAGCAGCCTAACAGGGGTAGGCACTGAAGCTTTCTTT. It codes for CASSLTGVGTEAFF. The whole variable domain, filled in from reference TRBV25-1 and TRBJ1-1, reads EADIYQTPRYLVIGTGKKITLECSQTMGHDKMYWYQQDPGMELHLIHYSYGVNSTEKGDLSSESTVSRIRTEHFPLTLESARPSHTSQYLCASSLTGVGTEAFFGQGTRLTVV.

J is TRBJ1-4 and V is TRBV19, with TRBD1 matching 10 bases. Germline V CDR1 and CDR2: LNHDA, SQIVND (reference sequence). The CDR3 runs 12 residues. V was clipped by 8 bases and J by 7 bases; unmatched bases: 1. The DNA of the CDR3 is TGTGCCAGTCGGGACAGGGGTGAAAAACTGTTTTTT. Translation gives CASRDRGEKLFF.